This TCR beta chain originates from a study of cytomegalovirus exposure and HLA in healthy donors. Study-wide points: In vitro confirmation showed three CMV-associated chains to be CMV antigen specific.

This clone was detected only once. Its antigen is undetermined. Sequencing was performed with immunoSEQ multiplex PCR; in TCRdb, only in-frame clones are kept and a portion is missing. The sample consists of around 150,000 clones, around four fifths of them appearing once. CDR1 SGHTA and CDR2 FQGNSA come from the germline V gene. CDR3 length: 16 amino acids. The junction had 9 bases not matched to a gene; V was cut back by 5 bases and J by 3 bases. This chain uses TRBV7-2 with TRBJ1-5; 8 positions match TRBD1. This clonotype was obtained from a man aged 30 to 45 in good health and CMV-seropositive. The specimen sequenced was PBMCs. For the CDR3, the DNA is TGTGCCAGCAGCCCTGACAGGGGAGGGGTCAATCAGCCCCAGCATTTT. This encodes CASSPDRGGVNQPQHF.